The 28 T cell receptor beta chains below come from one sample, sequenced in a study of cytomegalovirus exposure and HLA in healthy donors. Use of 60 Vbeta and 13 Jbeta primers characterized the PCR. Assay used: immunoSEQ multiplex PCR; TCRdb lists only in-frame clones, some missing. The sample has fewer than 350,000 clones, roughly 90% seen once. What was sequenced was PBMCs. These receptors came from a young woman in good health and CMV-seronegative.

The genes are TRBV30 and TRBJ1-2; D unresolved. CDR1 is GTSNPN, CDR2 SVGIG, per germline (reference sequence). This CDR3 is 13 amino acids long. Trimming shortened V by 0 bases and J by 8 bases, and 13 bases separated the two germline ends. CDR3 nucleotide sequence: TGTGCCTGGAGTGTACGAGAGGGTCAGGGCTACACCTTC. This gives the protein CAWSVREGQGYTF.

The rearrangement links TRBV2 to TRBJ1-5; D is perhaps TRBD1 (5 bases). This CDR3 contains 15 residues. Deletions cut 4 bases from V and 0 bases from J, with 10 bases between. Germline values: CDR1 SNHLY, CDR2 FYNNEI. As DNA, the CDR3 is TGTGCCAGCAGTGGGACATTTAATAGCAATCAGCCCCAGCATTTT. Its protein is CASSGTFNSNQPQHF.

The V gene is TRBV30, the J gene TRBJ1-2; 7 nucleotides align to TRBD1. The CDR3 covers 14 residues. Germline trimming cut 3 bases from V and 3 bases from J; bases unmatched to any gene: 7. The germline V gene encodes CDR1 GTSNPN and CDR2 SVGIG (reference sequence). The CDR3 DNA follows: TGTGCCTGGAGCGCTACAGGGACAGACTATGGCTACACCTTC. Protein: CAWSATGTDYGYTF.

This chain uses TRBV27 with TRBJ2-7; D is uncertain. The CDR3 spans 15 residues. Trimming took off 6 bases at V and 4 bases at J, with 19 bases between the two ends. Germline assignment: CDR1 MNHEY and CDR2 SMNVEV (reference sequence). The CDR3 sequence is CASSYRVTPRYEQYF. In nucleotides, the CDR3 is TGTGCCAGCAGCTACCGGGTCACGCCCCGTTACGAGCAGTACTTC.

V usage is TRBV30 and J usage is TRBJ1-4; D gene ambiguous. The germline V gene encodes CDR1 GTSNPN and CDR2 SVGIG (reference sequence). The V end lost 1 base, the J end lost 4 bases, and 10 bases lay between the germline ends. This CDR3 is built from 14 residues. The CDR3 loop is CAWSGRRLNEKLFF. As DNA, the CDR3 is TGTGCCTGGAGTGGACGGAGGCTTAATGAAAAACTGTTTTTT.

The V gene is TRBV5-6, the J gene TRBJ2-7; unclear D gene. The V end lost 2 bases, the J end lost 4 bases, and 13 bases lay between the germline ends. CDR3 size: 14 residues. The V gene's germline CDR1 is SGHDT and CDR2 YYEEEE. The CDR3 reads CASSFGFGVYEQYF. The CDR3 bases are TGTGCCAGCAGCTTCGGATTTGGAGTATACGAGCAGTACTTC.

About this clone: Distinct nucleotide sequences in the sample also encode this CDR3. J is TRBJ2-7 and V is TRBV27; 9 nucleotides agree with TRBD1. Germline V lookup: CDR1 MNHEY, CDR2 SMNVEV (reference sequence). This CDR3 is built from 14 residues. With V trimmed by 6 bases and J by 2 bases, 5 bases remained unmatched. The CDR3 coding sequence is TGTGCCAGCAGCTTCCGGACAGGGGCCTACGAGCAGTACTTC. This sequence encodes CASSFRTGAYEQYF.

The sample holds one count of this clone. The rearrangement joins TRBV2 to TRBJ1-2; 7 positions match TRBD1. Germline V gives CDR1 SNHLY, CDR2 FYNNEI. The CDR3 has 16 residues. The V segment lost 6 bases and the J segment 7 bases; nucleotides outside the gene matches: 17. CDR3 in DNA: TGTGCCAGCAGGGGTACGGGACAGTACCTCTTCTCTGGCTACACCTTC. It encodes CASRGTGQYLFSGYTF.

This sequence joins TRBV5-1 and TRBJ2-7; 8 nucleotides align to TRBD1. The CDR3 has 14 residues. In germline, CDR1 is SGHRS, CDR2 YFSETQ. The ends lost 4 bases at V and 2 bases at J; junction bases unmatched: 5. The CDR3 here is CASSQDRAPYEQYF. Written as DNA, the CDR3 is TGCGCCAGCAGCCAGGACAGGGCACCCTACGAGCAGTACTTC.

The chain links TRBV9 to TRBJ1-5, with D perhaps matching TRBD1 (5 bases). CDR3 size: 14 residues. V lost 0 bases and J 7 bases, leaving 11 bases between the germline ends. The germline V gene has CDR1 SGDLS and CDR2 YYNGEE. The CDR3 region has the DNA TGTGCCAGCAGCGTAGGGGACGCGGGGCAGCCCCAGCATTTT. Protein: CASSVGDAGQPQHF.

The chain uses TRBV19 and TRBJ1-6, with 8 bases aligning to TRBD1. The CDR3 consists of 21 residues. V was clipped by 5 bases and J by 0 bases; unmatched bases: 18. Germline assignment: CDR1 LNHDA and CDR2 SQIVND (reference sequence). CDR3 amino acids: CASSARQGKVQVGSYNSPLHF. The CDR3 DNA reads TGTGCCAGTAGTGCCAGACAGGGGAAGGTTCAGGTCGGCTCCTATAATTCACCCCTCCACTTT.

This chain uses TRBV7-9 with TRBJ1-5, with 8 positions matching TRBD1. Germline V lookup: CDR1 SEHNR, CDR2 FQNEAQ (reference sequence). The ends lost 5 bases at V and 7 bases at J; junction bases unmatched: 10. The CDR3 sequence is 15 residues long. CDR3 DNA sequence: TGTGCCAGCAGCCCCGGACAGGGTGTCGTACAGCCCCAGCATTTT. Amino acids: CASSPGQGVVQPQHF. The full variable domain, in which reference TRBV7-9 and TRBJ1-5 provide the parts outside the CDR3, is DTGVSQNPRHKITKRGQNVTFRCDPISEHNRLYWYRQTLGQGPEFLTYFQNEAQLEKSRLLSDRFSAERPKGSFSTLEIQRTEQGDSAMYLCASSPGQGVVQPQHFGDGTRLSIL.

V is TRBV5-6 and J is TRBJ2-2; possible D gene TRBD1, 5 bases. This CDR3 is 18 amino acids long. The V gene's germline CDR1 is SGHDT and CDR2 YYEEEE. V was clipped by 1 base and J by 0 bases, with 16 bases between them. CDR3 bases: TGTGCCAGCAGCTTGTTCGGCAGGGAAGATTCGAACACCGGGGAGCTGTTTTTT. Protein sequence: CASSLFGREDSNTGELFF.

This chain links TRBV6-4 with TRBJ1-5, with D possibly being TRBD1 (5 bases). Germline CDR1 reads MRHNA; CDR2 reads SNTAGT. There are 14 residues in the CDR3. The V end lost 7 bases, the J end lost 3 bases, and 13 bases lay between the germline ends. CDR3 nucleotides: TGTGCCAGCACTAGAAGGGGAAACAATCAGCCCCAGCATTTT. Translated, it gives CASTRRGNNQPQHF.

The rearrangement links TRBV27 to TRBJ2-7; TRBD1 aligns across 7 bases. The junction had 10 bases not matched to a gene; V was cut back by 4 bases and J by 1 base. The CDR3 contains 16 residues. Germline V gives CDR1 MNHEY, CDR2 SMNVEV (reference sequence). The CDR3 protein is CASSSRRKDRSYEQYF. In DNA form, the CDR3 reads TGTGCCAGCAGTTCCCGAAGGAAGGACAGGTCCTACGAGCAGTACTTC.

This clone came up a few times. This chain's CDR3 is CASTREGSGRANTEAFF. The DNA for the CDR3 is TGTGCCAGCACCCGGGAAGGTTCCGGGAGGGCGAACACTGAAGCTTTCTTT. The rearrangement links TRBV7-9 to TRBJ1-1; D not resolved. CDR1 is SEHNR and CDR2 is FQNEAQ in the germline V gene (reference sequence). Trimming stripped 7 bases from V and 1 base from J, with 22 bases between. The CDR3 extends over 17 amino acids.

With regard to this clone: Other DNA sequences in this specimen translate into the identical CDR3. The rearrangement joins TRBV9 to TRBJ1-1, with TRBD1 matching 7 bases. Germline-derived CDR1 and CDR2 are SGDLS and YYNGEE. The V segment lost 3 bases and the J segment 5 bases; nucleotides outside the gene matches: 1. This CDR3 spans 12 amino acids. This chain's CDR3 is CASSAGGTEAFF. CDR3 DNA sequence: TGTGCCAGCAGCGCAGGGGGGACTGAAGCTTTCTTT.

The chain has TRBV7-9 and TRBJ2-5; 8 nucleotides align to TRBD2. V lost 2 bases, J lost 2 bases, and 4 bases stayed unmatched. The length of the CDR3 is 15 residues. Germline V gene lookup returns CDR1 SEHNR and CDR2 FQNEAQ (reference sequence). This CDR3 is CASSLTGGRQETQYF. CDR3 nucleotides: TGTGCCAGCAGCTTAACGGGGGGGCGTCAAGAGACCCAGTACTTC.

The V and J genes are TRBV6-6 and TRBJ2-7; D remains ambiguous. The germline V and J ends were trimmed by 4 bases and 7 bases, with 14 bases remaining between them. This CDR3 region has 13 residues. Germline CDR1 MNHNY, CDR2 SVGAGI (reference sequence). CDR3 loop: CASSLLPEQEQYF. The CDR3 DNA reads TGTGCCAGCAGTTTGCTTCCCGAACAGGAGCAGTACTTC.

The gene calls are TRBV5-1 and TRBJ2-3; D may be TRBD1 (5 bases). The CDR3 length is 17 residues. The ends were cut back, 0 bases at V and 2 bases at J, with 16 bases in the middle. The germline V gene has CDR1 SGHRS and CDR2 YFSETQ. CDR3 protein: CASSLGQSIPPTDTQYF. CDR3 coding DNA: TGCGCCAGCAGCTTGGGACAGTCTATTCCCCCCACAGATACGCAGTATTTT. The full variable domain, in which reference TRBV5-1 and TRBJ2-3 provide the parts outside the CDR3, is KAGVTQTPRYLIKTRGQQVTLSCSPISGHRSVSWYQQTPGQGLQFLFEYFSETQRNKGNFPGRFSGRQFSNSRSEMNVSTLELGDSALYLCASSLGQSIPPTDTQYFGPGTRLTVL.

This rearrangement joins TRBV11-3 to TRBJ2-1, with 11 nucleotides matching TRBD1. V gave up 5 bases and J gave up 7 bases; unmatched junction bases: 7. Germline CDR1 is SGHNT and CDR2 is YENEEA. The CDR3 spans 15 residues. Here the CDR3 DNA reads TGTGCCAGCAGCCCAGGGGACAGGGGGTCGAATGAGCAGTTCTTC. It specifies CASSPGDRGSNEQFF.

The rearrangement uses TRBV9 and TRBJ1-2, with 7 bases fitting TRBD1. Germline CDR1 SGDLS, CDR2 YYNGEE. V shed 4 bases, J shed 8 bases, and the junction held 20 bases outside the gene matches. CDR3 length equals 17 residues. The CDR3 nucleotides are TGTGCCAGCAGCTTGGGGAGAGGTGACAGGGCCCAATGGGGCTACACCTTC. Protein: CASSLGRGDRAQWGYTF.

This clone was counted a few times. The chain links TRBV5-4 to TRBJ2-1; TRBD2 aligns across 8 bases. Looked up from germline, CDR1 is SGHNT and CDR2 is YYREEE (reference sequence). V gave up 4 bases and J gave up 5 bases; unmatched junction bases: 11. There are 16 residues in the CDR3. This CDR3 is CASSNTLAARNNEQFF. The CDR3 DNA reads TGTGCCAGCAGCAACACACTAGCGGCAAGAAACAATGAGCAGTTCTTC.

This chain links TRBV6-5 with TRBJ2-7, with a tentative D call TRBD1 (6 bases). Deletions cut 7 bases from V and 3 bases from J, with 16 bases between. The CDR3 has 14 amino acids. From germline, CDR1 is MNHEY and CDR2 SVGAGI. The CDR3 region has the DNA TGTGCCAGCAAGGTGGGCCAGGGGATCTACGAGCAGTACTTC. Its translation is CASKVGQGIYEQYF.

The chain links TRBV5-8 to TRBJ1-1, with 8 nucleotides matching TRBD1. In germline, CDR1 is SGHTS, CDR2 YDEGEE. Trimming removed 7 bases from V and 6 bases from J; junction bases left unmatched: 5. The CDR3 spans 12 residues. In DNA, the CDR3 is TGTGCCAGCGTGACAGGGGTGGCTGAAGCTTTCTTT. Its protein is CASVTGVAEAFF.

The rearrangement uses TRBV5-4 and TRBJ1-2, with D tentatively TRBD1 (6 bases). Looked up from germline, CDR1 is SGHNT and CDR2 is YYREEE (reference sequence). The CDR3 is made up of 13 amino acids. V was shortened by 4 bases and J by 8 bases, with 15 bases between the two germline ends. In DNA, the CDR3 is TGTGCCAGCAGCCTGGGGGATGGGGGCGGCTACACCTTC. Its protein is CASSLGDGGGYTF.

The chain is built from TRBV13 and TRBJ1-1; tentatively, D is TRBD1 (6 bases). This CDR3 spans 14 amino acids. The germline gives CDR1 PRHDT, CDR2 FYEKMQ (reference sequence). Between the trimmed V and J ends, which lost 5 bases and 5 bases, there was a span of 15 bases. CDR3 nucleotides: TGTGCCAGCAGCCACTATCAACAGGGAACTGAAGCTTTCTTT. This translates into CASSHYQQGTEAFF.

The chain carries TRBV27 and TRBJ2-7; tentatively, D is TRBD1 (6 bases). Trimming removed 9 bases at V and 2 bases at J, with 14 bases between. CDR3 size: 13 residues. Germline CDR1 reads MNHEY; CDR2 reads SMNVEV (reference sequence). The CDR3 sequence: CASSRDIAYEQYF. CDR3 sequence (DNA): TGTGCCAGTTCCCGGGACATAGCCTACGAGCAGTACTTC.